This entry is about one TCR beta chain. What antigen it recognizes has not been identified. Within one base of it there is no much larger clone, and no base qualities were kept. The CDR3 covers 11 residues, taking in both the cysteine and the phenylalanine. CDR3 DNA only is kept here, 33 bases in frame from base 1. The germline V gene gives CDR1 as SQVTM and CDR2 as ANQGSEA. V sheds 5 bases and J sheds 3 bases, leaving 7 bases between their ends. Genomic DNA was isolated from the sorted cells so that the TCRbeta CDR3 region could be sequenced. TCRbeta CDR3 regions were sequenced using the immunoSEQ Assay. TCRdb's version of the immuneACCESS table is confined to in-frame rearrangements and falls short of the full clone set. An unresolved V gene accounts for under half of the shortfall where checked; the remainder is of unknown origin. Recorded for this sample are approximately 32,000 clones; roughly 88% of them occurred a single time. 45% to 65% of the sample is taken by the ten largest.

These data come from a study of OX40 agonist ivuxolimab in advanced cancers. For the study in its entirety: The costimulatory receptor OX40 (CD134) was targeted by ivuxolimab, a fully human IgG2 agonistic monoclonal antibody. Intravenous ivuxolimab was administered to patients every 2 weeks at six dose levels: 0.01, 0.1, 0.3, 1.5, 3 and 10 mg/kg. Among the roughly 52 dose-escalation patients, about 19 had hepatocellular carcinoma, roughly 15 melanoma, 9 renal cell carcinoma and 9 head and neck cancer. The dose-escalation cohort was roughly 83% male with a mean age of around 64 years, ranging from roughly 23 to 79. Patients were allowed to have had prior anti-PD-1, anti-PD-L1 or anti-CTLA-4 therapy, and approximately 37% of the dose-escalation patients had been treated with checkpoint inhibitors. Partial responses were achieved by three dose-escalation patients, of whom one had hepatocellular carcinoma and two had cutaneous melanoma. The point of sequencing TCRbeta in the periphery was to test whether ivuxolimab changed TCR sequence diversity and drove clonal T-cell expansion. The paper describes the monotherapy dose-escalation part (N of about 54 patients) of the phase I trial of ivuxolimab. On the study overall, not on this receptor specifically: At doses of 0.1 to 3.0 mg/kg, clonal expansion of both CD4+ and CD8+ T cells in blood was seen between baseline and week 6. In the 0.1-3.0 mg/kg groups, partial responders had among the lowest normalized peripheral clonal expansion, particularly in CD8+ T cells. Antigen specificity was not determined for the clonally expanded peripheral T cells. Low levels of normalized T-cell clonal expansion were also seen in some patients who did not respond. After ivuxolimab, more expanded clones were found on average in CD8+ T cells than in CD4+ T cells.

The trial excluded patients who had a history of autoimmune disease or who were on systemic immunosuppression. Peripheral blood for TCR sequencing was drawn from every dose cohort at baseline, at cycle 4 day 1 and at cycle 7 day 1. The samples were drawn from a first-in-human, open-label, multicenter phase I dose-escalation trial of ivuxolimab. Adults with locally advanced or metastatic head and neck squamous cell, hepatocellular, melanoma or renal cell carcinoma were enrolled in the trial. Before TCR sequencing, CD4+ and CD8+ T cells were separately sorted from peripheral blood. The specimen was CD4+ or CD8+ T cells sorted from blood, collected in a trial of the OX40 agonist ivuxolimab. This receptor was taken from an adult with an advanced solid tumor such as melanoma, head and neck, liver or kidney cancer. The rearranged chain carries TRBV29-1 and TRBJ1-2; the D gene cannot be resolved reliably. The DNA is as follows: TGCAGCGTTACAGTAGACTATGGCTACACCTTC. Its translation reads: CSVTVDYGYTF.